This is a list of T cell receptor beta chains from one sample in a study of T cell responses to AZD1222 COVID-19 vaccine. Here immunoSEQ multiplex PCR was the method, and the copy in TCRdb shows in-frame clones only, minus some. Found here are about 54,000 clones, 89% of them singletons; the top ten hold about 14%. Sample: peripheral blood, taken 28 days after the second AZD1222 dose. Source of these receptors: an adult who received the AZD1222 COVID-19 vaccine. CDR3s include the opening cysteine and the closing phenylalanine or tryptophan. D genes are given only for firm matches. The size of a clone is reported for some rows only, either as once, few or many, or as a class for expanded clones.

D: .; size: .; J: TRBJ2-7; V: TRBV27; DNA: TGTGCCAGCAGTTTGAAGTGGAGCTCCTACGAGCAGTACTTC; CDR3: CASSLKWSSYEQYF
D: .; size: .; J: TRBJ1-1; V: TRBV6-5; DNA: TGTGCCAGCAGTTATAAACGGTCGAACACTGAAGCTTTCTTT; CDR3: CASSYKRSNTEAFF
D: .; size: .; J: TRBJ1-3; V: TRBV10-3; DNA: TGTGCCATCAGTGGTCGGCAGGGCACTGGAAACACCATATATTTT; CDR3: CAISGRQGTGNTIYF
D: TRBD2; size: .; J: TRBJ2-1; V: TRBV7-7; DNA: TGTGCCAGCAGCTTAGATGCAGCGGGAGAGGGGAGTGAGCAGTTCTTC; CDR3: CASSLDAAGEGSEQFF
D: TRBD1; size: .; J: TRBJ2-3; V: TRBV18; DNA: TGTGCCAGCTCACCGACCGGGACAGGGCCTTTGGATACGCAGTATTTT; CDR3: CASSPTGTGPLDTQYF
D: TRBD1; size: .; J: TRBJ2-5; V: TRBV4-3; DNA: TGCGCCAGCAGTCAACAAGTAGGGAACAGGGGTGAGACCCAGTACTTC; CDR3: CASSQQVGNRGETQYF
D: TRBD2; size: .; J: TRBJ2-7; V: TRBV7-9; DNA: TGTGCCAGCAGCTCCTCTAGCGGGAAGTCGCGCGAGCAGTACTTC; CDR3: CASSSSSGKSREQYF
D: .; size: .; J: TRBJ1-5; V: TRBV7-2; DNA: TGTGCCAGCAGCTTAGGTTCCGTTAGCAATCAGCCCCAGCATTTT; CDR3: CASSLGSVSNQPQHF
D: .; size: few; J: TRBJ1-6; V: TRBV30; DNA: TGTGCCTGGAACCGGCAGGAATCCCCGTATAATTCACCCCTCCACTTT; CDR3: CAWNRQESPYNSPLHF
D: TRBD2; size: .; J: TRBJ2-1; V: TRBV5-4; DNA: TGTGCCAGCAGCTTGGGGACTAGGATAGACAATGAGCAGTTCTTC; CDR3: CASSLGTRIDNEQFF
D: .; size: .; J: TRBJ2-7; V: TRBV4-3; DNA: TGCGCCAGCAGCCAAGAGGCGGCACCGACCTACGAGCAGTACTTC; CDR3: CASSQEAAPTYEQYF
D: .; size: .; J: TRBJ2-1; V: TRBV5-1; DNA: TGCGCCAGCGGTGACGGGAATTCAGATGAGCAGTTCTTC; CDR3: CASGDGNSDEQFF
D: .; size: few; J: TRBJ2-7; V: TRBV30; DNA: TGTGCCTGGAGTTCGACGAACTACGAGCAGTACTTC; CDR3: CAWSSTNYEQYF
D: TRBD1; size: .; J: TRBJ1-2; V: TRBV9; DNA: TGTGCCAGCAGCGACAGGACAGGGGGAGGCTACACCTTC; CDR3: CASSDRTGGGYTF
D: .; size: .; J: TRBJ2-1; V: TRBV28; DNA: TGTGCCAGCAGTATAAACAGGGACAATGAGCAGTTCTTC; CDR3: CASSINRDNEQFF
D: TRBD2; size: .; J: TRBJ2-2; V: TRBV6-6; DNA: TGTGCCAGCAGTCTGGGACTAGCGGGGACAGGGGAGCTGTTTTTT; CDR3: CASSLGLAGTGELFF
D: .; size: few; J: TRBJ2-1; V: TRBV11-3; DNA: TGTGCCAGCAGGACATCAGGTGAGCAGTTCTTC; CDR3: CASRTSGEQFF
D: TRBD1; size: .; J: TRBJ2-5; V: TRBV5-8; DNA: TGTGCCAGCAGCTTGGACAGGGGCCGGGAGACCCAGTACTTC; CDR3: CASSLDRGRETQYF
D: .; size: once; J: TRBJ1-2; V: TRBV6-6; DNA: TGTGCCAGCAGTTACCCGGGACAAGGAAAGAGCTACACCTTC; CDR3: CASSYPGQGKSYTF
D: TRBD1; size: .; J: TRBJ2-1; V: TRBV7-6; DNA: TGTGCCAGCAGCCCGCTGGACAGGGGCCCTAATGAGCAGTTCTTC; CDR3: CASSPLDRGPNEQFF
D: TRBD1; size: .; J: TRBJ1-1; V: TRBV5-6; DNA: TGTGCCAGCAGCTTCCGGGACAGCGCCATGAACACTGAAGCTTTCTTT; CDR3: CASSFRDSAMNTEAFF
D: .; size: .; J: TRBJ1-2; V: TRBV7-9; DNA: TGTGCCAGCAGCTCACGAAGGGCAGGTTCGGACTATGGCTACACCTTC; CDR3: CASSSRRAGSDYGYTF
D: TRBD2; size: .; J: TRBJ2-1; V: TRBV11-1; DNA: TGTGCCAGCAGCAAGACTAGCGGGCTCGATGAGCAGTTCTTC; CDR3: CASSKTSGLDEQFF
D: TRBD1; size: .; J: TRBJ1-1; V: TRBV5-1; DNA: TGCGCCAGCAGCCCCCGGACAGGGAAGAACACTGAAGCTTTCTTT; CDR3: CASSPRTGKNTEAFF
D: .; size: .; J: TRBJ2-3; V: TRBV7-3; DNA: TGTGCCAGCAGCTCAGGGAACACAGATACGCAGTATTTT; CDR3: CASSSGNTDTQYF
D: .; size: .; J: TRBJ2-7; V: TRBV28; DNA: TGTGCCAGCAGTTTTCTCCTGGAGCCCTACGAGCAGTACTTC; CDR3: CASSFLLEPYEQYF
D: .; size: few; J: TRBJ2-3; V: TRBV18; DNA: TGTGCCAGCTCGGAGCTGGGGACAGATACGCAGTATTTT; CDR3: CASSELGTDTQYF
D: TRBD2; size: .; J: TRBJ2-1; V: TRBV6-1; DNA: TGTGCCAGCAGTGCATGGGGACTAGCGGAAGACAATGAGCAGTTCTTC; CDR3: CASSAWGLAEDNEQFF
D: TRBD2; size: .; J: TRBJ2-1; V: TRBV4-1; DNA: TGCGCCTCCGGGCTAGCGGGAGACGCCTACAATGAGCAGTTCTTC; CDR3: CASGLAGDAYNEQFF
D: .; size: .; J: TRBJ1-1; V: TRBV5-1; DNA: TGCGCCAGCAGCTTGGTAGGGGAGAACACTGAAGCTTTCTTT; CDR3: CASSLVGENTEAFF
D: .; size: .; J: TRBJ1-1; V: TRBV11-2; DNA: TGTGCCAGCAGCTTAGTGTCCGGGTTGAACACTGAAGCTTTCTTT; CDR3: CASSLVSGLNTEAFF
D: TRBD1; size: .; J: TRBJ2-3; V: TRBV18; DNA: TGTGCCAGCTCACCAGGTCTTTCGGGACAGGGAGCAGATACGCAGTATTTT; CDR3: CASSPGLSGQGADTQYF
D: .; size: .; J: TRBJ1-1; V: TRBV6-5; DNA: TGTGCCAGCAGCAACCCAGGGGCAAGGGCTGAAGCTTTCTTT; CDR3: CASSNPGARAEAFF
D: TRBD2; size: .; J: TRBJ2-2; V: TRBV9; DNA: TGTGCCAGCAGCGTAGATAGCGGGAAGACCGGGGAGCTGTTTTTT; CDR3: CASSVDSGKTGELFF
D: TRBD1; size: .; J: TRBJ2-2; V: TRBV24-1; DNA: TGTGCCACCAGTGACAAACAGGGGCGCAGGACCGGGGAGCTGTTTTTT; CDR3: CATSDKQGRRTGELFF
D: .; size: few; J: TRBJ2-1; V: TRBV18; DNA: TGTGCCAGCTCACCAAGGGGGGAAGAGCAGTTCTTC; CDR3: CASSPRGEEQFF
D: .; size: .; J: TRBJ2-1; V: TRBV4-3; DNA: TGCGCCAGCAGCCAAGACCAATACGGGAAGCACAATGAGCAGTTCTTC; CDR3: CASSQDQYGKHNEQFF
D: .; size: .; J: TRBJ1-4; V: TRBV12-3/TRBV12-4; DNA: TGTGCCACCGCGGGTGAAAAACTGTTTTTT; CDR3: CATAGEKLFF
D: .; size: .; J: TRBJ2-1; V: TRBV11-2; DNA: TGTGCCAGCAGCTTAGCCGCATTCTACAATGAGCAGTTCTTC; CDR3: CASSLAAFYNEQFF
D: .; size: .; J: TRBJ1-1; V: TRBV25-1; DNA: TGTGCCAGCAGTGGGTTCACAGTGACCCAAGCTGAAGCTTTCTTT; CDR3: CASSGFTVTQAEAFF
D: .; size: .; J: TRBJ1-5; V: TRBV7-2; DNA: TGTGCCAGCAGCTCCGCACCTCAGGGGCGGAAGCAGCCCCAGCATTTT; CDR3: CASSSAPQGRKQPQHF
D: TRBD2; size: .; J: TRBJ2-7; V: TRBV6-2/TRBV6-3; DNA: TGTGCCAGCAGTTACCCTCGGACTAGCGGGGTCTCCTACGAGCAGTACTTC; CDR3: CASSYPRTSGVSYEQYF
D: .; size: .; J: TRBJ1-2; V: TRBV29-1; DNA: TGCAGCGTTGAGCCCAAGGAGTATAATGGCTACACCTTC; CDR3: CSVEPKEYNGYTF
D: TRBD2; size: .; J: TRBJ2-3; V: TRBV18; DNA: TGTGCCAGCTCAACCAGCTCAGCTCCGGGACTAGCGGCCTTCACAGATACGCAGTATTTT; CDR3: CASSTSSAPGLAAFTDTQYF
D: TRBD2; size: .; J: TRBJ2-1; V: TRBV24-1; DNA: TGTGCCACCAGTGACCATCGACTAGCGCATATCGATGAGCAGTTCTTC; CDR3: CATSDHRLAHIDEQFF